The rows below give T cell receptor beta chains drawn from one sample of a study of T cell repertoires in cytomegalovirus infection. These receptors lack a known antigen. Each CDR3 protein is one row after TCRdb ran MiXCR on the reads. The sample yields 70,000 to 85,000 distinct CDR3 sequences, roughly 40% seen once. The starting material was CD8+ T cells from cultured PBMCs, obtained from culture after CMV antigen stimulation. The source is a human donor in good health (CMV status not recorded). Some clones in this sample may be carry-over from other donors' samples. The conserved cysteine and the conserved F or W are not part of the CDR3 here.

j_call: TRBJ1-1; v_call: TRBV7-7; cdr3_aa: ASSLETDRSNTEAF
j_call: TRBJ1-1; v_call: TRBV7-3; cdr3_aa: ASSFLIPAGAADTEAF
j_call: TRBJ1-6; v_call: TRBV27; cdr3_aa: ASSSGTPHGSPLH
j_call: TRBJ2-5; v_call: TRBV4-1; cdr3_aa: ASSQEIAVLETQY
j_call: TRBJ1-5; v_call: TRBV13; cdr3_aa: ASSTGGVVPQH
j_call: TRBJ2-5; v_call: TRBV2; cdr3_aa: ASISSREETQY
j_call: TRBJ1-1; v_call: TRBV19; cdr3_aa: ASSARRFDTEAF
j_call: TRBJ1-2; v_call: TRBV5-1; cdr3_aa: ASSLPKLLTTGSFGYT
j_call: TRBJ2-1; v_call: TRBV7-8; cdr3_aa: ASSLWTSGGNEQF
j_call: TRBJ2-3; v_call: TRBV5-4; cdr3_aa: ASSWPDRTTDTQY
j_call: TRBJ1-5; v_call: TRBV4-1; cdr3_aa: ASSQEWGRDQPQH
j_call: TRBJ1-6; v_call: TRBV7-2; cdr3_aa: ASSSVGDYNSPLH
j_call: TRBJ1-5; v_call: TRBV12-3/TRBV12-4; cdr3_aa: ASSLSQGWEQPQH
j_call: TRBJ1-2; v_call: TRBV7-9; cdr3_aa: ASSLRLDGYT
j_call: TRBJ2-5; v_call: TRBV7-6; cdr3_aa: ASSPPPGTLGETQY
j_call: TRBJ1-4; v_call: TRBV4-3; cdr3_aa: ASSQDWDRVEKLF
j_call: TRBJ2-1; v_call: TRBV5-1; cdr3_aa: ASSLSGTASSYNEQF
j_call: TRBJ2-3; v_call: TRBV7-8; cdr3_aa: ASSISGGTDTQY
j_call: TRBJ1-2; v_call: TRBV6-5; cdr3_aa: ASSSSGLGNGYT
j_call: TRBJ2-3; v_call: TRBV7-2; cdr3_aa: ASWTVSLDTQY
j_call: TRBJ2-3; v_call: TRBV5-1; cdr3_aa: ASSLFRGLTADTQY
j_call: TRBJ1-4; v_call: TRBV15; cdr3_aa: ATSRVSTVNEKLF
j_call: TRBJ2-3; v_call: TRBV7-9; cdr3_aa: ASSHNRDSTDTQY
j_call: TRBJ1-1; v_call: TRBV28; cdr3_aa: ASSLSLPGMNTEAF
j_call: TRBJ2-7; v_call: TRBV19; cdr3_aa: ASSIDLERTYEQY
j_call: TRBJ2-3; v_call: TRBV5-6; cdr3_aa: ASSLTSSTDTQY
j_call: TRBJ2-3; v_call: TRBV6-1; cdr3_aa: ASSFLAGGTDTQY
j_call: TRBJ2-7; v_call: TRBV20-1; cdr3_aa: SARDIRAGVYEQY
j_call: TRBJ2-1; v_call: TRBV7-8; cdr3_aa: ASSLSRGGVDEQF
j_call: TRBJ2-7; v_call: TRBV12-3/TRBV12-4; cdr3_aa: ASSLGGPAYEQY
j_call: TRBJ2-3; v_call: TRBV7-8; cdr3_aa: ASSFQDTPGDTQY
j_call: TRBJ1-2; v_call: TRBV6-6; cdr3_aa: ASSDTGGQGYYGYT
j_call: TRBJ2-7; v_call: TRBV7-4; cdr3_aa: ASSLDLYRGYDGEQY
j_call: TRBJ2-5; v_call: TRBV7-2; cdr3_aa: ASSPDPQETQY
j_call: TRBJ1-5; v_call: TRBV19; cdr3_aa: ASSRDRDYQPQH
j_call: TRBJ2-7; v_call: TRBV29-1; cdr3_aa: SVEVQGTYEQY
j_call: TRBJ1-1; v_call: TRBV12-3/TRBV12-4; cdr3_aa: ASSFGATEAF
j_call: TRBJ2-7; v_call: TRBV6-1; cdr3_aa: ASKENRLASYEQY
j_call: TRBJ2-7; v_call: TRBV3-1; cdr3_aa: ASSPTLSYEQY
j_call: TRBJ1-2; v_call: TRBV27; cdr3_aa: ASSFGPNYGYT
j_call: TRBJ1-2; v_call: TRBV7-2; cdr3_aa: ASSQRGLSDGYT
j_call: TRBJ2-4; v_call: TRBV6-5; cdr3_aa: ASSYDRFFPRS
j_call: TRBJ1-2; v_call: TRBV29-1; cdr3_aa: SVKDNYGYT
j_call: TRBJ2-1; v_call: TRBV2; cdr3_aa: ASRGDSSSYNEQF